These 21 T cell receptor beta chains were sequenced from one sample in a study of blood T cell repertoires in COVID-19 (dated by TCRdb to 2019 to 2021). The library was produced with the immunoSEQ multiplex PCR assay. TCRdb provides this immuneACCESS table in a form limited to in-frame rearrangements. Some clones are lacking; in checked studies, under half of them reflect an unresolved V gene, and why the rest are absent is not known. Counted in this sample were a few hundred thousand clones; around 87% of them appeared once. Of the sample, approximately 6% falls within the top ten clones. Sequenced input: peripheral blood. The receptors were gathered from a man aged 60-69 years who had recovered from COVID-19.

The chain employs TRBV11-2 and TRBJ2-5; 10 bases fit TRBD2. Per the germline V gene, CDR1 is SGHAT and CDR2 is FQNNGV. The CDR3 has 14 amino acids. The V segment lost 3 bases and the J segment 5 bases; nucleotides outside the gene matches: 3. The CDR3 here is CASSFQAGGETQYF. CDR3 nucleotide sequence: TGTGCCAGCAGCTTTCAAGCGGGGGGGGAGACCCAGTACTTC. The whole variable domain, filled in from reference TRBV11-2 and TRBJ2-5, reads EAGVAQSPRYKIIEKRQSVAFWCNPISGHATLYWYQQILGQGPKLLIQFQNNGVVDDSQLPKDRFSAERLKGVDSTLKIQPAKLEDSAVYLCASSFQAGGETQYFGPGTRLLVL.

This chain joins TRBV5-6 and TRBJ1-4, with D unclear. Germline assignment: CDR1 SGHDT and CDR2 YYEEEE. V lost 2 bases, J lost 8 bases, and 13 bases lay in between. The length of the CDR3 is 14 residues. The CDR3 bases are TGTGCCAGCAGCTTTGGCCTCGGAGAGGAAAAACTGTTTTTT. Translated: CASSFGLGEEKLFF. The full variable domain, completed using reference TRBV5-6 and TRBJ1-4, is DAGVTQSPTHLIKTRGQQVTLRCSPKSGHDTVSWYQQALGQGPQFIFQYYEEEERQRGNFPDRFSGHQFPNYSSELNVNALLLGDSALYLCASSFGLGEEKLFFGSGTQLSVL.

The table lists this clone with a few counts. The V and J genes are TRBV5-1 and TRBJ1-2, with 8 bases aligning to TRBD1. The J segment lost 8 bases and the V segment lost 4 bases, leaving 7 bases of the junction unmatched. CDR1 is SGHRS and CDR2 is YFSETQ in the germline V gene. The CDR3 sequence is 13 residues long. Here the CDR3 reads CASSLGQEEGYTF. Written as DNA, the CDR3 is TGCGCCAGCAGCCTGGGACAGGAAGAGGGCTACACCTTC.

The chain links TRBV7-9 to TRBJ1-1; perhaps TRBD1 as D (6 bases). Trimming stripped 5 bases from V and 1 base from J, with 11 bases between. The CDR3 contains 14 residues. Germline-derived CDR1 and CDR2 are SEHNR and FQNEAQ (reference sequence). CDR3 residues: CASSVRGTNTEAFF. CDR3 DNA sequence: TGTGCCAGCAGCGTCAGGGGTACGAACACTGAAGCTTTCTTT.

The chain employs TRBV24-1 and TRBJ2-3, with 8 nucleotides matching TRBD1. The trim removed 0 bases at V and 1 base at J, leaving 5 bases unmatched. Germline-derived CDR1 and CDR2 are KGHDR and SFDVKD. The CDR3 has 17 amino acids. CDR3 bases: TGTGCCACCAGTGATTTGGACAGGGGTGGTGGCACAGATACGCAGTATTTT. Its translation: CATSDLDRGGGTDTQYF.

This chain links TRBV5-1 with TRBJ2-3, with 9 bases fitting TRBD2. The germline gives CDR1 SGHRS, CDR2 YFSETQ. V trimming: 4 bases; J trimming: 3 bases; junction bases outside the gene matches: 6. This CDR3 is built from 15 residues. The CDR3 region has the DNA TGCGCCAGCAGCGGCGGGGGGGCAAGGACAGATACGCAGTATTTT. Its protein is CASSGGGARTDTQYF.

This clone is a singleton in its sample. CDR3 DNA: TGTGCCAGCAGCTTGGTTTCGGGGTTCGAGCAGTACTTC. Residues: CASSLVSGFEQYF. V is TRBV5-5 and J is TRBJ2-7, with D tentatively TRBD2 (5 bases). V dropped 0 bases and J dropped 6 bases, with 10 bases sitting between them. The CDR3 runs to 13 residues. Germline assignment: CDR1 SGHKS and CDR2 YYEKEE (reference sequence). The complete variable domain, with remaining parts taken from reference TRBV5-5 and TRBJ2-7, reads DAGVTQSPTHLIKTRGQQVTLRCSPISGHKSVSWYQQVLGQGPQFIFQYYEKEERGRGNFPDRFSARQFPNYSSELNVNALLLGDSALYLCASSLVSGFEQYFGPGTRLTVT.

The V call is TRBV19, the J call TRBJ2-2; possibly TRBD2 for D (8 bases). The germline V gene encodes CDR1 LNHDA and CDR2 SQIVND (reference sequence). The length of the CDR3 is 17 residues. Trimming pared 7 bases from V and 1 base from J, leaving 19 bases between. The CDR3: CASTLFGRGRNTGELFF. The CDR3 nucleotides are TGTGCCAGTACCCTCTTCGGGAGGGGGCGGAACACCGGGGAGCTGTTTTTT.

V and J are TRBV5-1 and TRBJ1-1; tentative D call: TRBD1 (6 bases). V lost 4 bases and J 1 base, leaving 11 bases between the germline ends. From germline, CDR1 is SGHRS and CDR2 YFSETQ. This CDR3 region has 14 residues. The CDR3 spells CASSDTGTNTEAFF. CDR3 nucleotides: TGCGCCAGCAGCGATACAGGGACGAACACTGAAGCTTTCTTT.

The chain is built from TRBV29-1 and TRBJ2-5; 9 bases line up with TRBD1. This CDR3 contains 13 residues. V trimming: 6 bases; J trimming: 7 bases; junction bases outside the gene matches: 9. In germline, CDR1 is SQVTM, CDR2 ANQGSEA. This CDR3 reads CSVRGTGYGTQYF. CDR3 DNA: TGCAGCGTCCGCGGGACAGGGTATGGGACCCAGTACTTC.

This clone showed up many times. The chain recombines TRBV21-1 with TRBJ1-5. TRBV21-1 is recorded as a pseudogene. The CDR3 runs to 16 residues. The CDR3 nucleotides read TGTGCCAGCAGCAAACGCGAGGAGGTGGGCAATCAGCCCCAGCATTTT. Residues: CASSKREEVGNQPQHF.

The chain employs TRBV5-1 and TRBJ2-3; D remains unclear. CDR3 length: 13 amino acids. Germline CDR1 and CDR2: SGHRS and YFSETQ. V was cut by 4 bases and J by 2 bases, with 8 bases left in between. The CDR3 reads CASSKSYTDTQYF. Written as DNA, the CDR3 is TGCGCCAGCAGCAAGAGTTACACAGATACGCAGTATTTT.

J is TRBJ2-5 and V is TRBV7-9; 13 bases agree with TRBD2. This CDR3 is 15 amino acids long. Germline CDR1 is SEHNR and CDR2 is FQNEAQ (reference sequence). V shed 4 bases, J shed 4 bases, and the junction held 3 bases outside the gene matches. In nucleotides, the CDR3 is TGTGCCAGCAGCTCCCGGACTAGCGGGAGAGAGACCCAGTACTTC. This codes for CASSSRTSGRETQYF.

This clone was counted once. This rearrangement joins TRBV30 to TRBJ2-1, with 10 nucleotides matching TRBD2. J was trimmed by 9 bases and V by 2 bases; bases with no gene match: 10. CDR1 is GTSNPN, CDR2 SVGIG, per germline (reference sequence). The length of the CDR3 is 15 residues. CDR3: CAWSIHLAGEVEQFF. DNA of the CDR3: TGTGCCTGGAGTATTCACCTAGCGGGGGAGGTTGAGCAGTTCTTC.

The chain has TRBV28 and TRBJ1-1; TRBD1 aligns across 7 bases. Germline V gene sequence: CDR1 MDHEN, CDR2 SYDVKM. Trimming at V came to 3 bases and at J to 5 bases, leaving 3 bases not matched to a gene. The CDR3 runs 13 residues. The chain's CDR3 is CASSLTGKTEAFF. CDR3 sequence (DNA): TGTGCCAGCAGTTTGACAGGGAAGACTGAAGCTTTCTTT.

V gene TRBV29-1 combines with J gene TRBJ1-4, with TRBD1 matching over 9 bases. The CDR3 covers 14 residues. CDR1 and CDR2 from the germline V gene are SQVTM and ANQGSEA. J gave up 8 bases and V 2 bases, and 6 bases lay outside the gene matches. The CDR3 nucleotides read TGCAGCGTTGAAAGACAGGGGGGACGGGAAAAACTGTTTTTT. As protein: CSVERQGGREKLFF.

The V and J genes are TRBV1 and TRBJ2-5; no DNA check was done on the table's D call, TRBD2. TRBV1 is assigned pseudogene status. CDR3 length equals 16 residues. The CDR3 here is CTSSLNPQGLKETQYF. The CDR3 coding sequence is TGCACCAGCAGCCTAAACCCGCAAGGACTCAAAGAGACCCAGTACTTC.

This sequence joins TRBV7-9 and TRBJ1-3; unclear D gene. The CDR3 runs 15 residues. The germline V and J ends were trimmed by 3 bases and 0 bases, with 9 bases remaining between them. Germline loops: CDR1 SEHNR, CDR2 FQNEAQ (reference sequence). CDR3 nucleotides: TGTGCCAGCAGCTTTGAGATACTCTCTGGAAACACCATATATTTT. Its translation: CASSFEILSGNTIYF.

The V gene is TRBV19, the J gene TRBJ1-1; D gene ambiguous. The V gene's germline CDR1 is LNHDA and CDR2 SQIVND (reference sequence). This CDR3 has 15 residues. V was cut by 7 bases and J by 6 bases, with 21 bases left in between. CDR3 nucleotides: TGTGCCAGTAATCCCACATGGGAGGGCGGCGCTGAAGCTTTCTTT. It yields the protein CASNPTWEGGAEAFF.

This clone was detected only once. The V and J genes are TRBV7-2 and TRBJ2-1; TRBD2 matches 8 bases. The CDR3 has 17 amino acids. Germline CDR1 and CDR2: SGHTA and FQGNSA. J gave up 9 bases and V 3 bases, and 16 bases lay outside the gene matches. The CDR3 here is CASSLGMGRGAQGEQFF. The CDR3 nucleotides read TGTGCCAGCAGCTTGGGGATGGGGCGGGGGGCCCAAGGTGAGCAGTTCTTC.

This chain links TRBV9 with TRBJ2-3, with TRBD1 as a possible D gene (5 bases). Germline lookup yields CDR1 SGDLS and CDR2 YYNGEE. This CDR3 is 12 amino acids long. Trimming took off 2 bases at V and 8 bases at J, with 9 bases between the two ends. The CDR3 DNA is TGTGCCAGCAGCGTGGGGCAGTCTACGCAGTATTTT. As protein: CASSVGQSTQYF.